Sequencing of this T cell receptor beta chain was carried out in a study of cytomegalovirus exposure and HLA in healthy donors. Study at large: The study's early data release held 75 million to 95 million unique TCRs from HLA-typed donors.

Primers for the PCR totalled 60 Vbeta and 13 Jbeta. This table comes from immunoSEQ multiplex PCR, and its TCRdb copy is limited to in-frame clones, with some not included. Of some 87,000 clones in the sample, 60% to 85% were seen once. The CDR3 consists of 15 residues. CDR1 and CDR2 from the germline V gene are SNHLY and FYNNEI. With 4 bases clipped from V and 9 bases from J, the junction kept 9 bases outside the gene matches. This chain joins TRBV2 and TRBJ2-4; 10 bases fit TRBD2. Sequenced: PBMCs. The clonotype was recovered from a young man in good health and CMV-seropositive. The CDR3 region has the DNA TGTGCCAGCAGTGCAGGGACTAGCGAAGGTGCCATTCAGTACTTC. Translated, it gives CASSAGTSEGAIQYF.